The next 21 T cell receptor beta chains were all read from a single sample in a study of graft-versus-host responses after intestinal transplantation. Antigens for these TCRs are unknown. The assay was immunoSEQ multiplex PCR, and TCRdb's table has in-frame clones only and misses some. Here the sample spans just under 90,000 clones, about four fifths being singletons. The starting material was unstimulated CD8+ T cells sorted from spleen or lymph node cells, obtained before intestinal transplant. These receptors were obtained from a human donor who received an intestinal transplant.

The chain carries TRBV25-1 and TRBJ2-1; perhaps TRBD1 as D (6 bases). Germline V gene sequence: CDR1 MGHDK, CDR2 SYGVNS. The CDR3 contains 14 residues. Trimming shortened V by 0 bases and J by 8 bases, and 11 bases separated the two germline ends. CDR3 DNA sequence: TGTGCCAGCAGTGAATATTCCAGGGGTGATGAGCAGTTCTTC. As protein: CASSEYSRGDEQFF.

DNA for the CDR3: TGTGCCAGTAGCAATAGCCCCTGGACTAGACTCTCCGGGGAGCTGTTTTTT. Its protein product is CASSNSPWTRLSGELFF. This chain connects TRBV19 to TRBJ2-2; TRBD2 aligns across 7 bases. This CDR3 region has 17 residues. The trim removed 6 bases at V and 6 bases at J, leaving 16 bases unmatched. Germline CDR1 LNHDA, CDR2 SQIVND (reference sequence).

This chain joins TRBV7-9 and TRBJ2-4, with 9 positions matching TRBD2. Germline V gene lookup returns CDR1 SEHNR and CDR2 FQNEAQ (reference sequence). The CDR3 covers 17 residues. Losses at the gene ends were 5 bases for V and 0 bases for J; bases not matched to a gene: 8. The CDR3 DNA sequence: TGTGCCAGCAGCCCAGCAGCGGGAGGCCTAGCCAAAAACATTCAGTACTTC. Its protein product is CASSPAAGGLAKNIQYF.

The chain links TRBV5-6 to TRBJ1-1; the match to TRBD1 covers 9 bases. The CDR3 runs 14 residues. The trim removed 2 bases at V and 5 bases at J, leaving 4 bases unmatched. Per the germline V gene, CDR1 is SGHDT and CDR2 is YYEEEE. As DNA, the CDR3 is TGTGCCAGCAGCTTAGGGACAGGGCGTACTGAAGCTTTCTTT. This gives the protein CASSLGTGRTEAFF.

V usage is TRBV11-1 and J usage is TRBJ2-1, with 8 bases matching TRBD2. CDR1 and CDR2 (germline): SGHAT, FQDESV (reference sequence). The trim removed 1 base at V and 5 bases at J, leaving 13 bases unmatched. The CDR3 runs 18 residues. The CDR3 bases are TGTGCCAGCAGCTTAGATGAACCCGGGACTAGTTTGGACAATGAGCAGTTCTTC. Residues: CASSLDEPGTSLDNEQFF.

This rearrangement joins TRBV19 to TRBJ2-1; 11 bases line up with TRBD2. Germline V gives CDR1 LNHDA, CDR2 SQIVND (reference sequence). The CDR3 is 15 residues long. J gave up 4 bases and V 6 bases, and 5 bases lay outside the gene matches. The DNA for the CDR3 is TGTGCCAGTAGCGCCGGGACTAGCGGATACAATGAGCAGTTCTTC. Translated: CASSAGTSGYNEQFF.

This chain links TRBV10-2 with TRBJ2-1; TRBD2 aligns across 9 bases. Germline V lookup: CDR1 WSHSY, CDR2 SAAADI. The V and J ends lost 2 bases and 6 bases, in that order; junction bases with no gene match: 11. The CDR3 length is 17 residues. The CDR3 DNA reads TGCGCCAGCAGTGAGACCGTTCGCGGGGGGGTTCCCAATGAGCAGTTCTTC. Protein product: CASSETVRGGVPNEQFF.

The rearrangement links TRBV5-1 to TRBJ2-1; TRBD2 matches at 7 bases. Per the germline V gene, CDR1 is SGHRS and CDR2 is YFSETQ. Trimming cost V 2 bases and J 9 bases; bases outside gene matches: 2. This CDR3 spans 12 amino acids. In nucleotides, the CDR3 is TGCGCCAGCAGCTTAGCGGGAATTGAGCAGTTCTTC. Protein sequence: CASSLAGIEQFF.

The chain couples TRBV7-6 to TRBJ1-5, with TRBD1 matching 7 bases. Germline CDR1 SGHVS, CDR2 FNYEAQ. CDR3 size: 15 residues. Losses at the gene ends were 5 bases for V and 4 bases for J; bases not matched to a gene: 8. The CDR3 region is CASSRGQDPNQPQHF. CDR3 coding DNA: TGTGCCAGCAGCCGCGGACAGGACCCTAATCAGCCCCAGCATTTT.

This chain joins TRBV6-5 and TRBJ1-5, with a weak D call TRBD1 (5 bases). V was pared by 6 bases and J by 10 bases, with 19 bases between. Germline CDR1 is MNHEY and CDR2 is SVGAGI. This CDR3 spans 14 amino acids. CDR3 in DNA: TGTGCCAGCAGGTTAGACAGTCCAAAAGCACCCCAGCATTTT. Protein product: CASRLDSPKAPQHF.

CDR3 sequence (DNA): TGTGCCAGCAGTTCCTTACAGGGCTTTTGGTACAATGAGCAGTTCTTC. Amino acids: CASSSLQGFWYNEQFF. The V gene is TRBV6-6, the J gene TRBJ2-1; D is possibly TRBD1 (6 bases). The germline gives CDR1 MNHNY, CDR2 SVGAGI (reference sequence). Trimming took 4 bases from V and 4 from J, leaving 17 bases between them. The CDR3 spans 16 residues.

The chain is built from TRBV29-1 and TRBJ2-3; 13 bases line up with TRBD2. The CDR3 totals 17 residues. V lost 2 bases, J lost 2 bases, and 7 bases stayed unmatched. The germline V gene encodes CDR1 SQVTM and CDR2 ANQGSEA. The CDR3 protein is CSVERPGLAGPTDTQYF. The CDR3 region has the DNA TGCAGCGTTGAAAGACCGGGACTAGCGGGGCCCACAGATACGCAGTATTTT.

The V and J genes are TRBV4-1 and TRBJ1-2; tentatively, D is TRBD1 (6 bases). With 3 bases removed from V and 10 bases from J, the gap between germline ends came to 21 bases. Germline V lookup: CDR1 MGHRA, CDR2 YSYEKL. This CDR3 spans 15 amino acids. CDR3 sequence (DNA): TGCGCCAGCAGCCAGAAACAGGGTCTGGCTAGGGACTACACCTTC. Protein: CASSQKQGLARDYTF.

V and J are TRBV7-9 and TRBJ2-3, with TRBD2 identical over 9 bases. The CDR3 is 15 residues long. V dropped 5 bases and J dropped 2; count of bases not matched to a gene: 5. From germline, CDR1 is SEHNR and CDR2 FQNEAQ (reference sequence). The CDR3 here is CASSRSGSNTDTQYF. DNA of the CDR3: TGTGCCAGCAGCCGTAGCGGGAGCAACACAGATACGCAGTATTTT.

The V call is TRBV5-6, the J call TRBJ2-3; 9 nucleotides match TRBD1. The CDR3 extends over 15 amino acids. J lost 1 base, V lost 3 bases, and 3 bases had no gene match. Per the germline V gene, CDR1 is SGHDT and CDR2 is YYEEEE. The CDR3 region is CASSSWTGGTDTQYF. The DNA for the CDR3 is TGTGCCAGCAGCTCCTGGACAGGGGGCACAGATACGCAGTATTTT.

V and J are TRBV6-5 and TRBJ2-5; 7 nucleotides line up with TRBD1. Per germline, CDR1 MNHEY and CDR2 SVGAGI. Unmatched junction bases numbered 8, after V lost 1 base and J lost 12 bases. The CDR3 runs to 13 residues. For the CDR3, the DNA is TGTGCCAGCAGTTACTACCGCGGACAGGATGAGTACTTC. It codes for CASSYYRGQDEYF.

This chain joins TRBV6-1 and TRBJ1-1; D might be TRBD1 (5 bases). The CDR3 extends over 14 amino acids. V was shortened by 3 bases and J by 8 bases, with 16 bases between the two germline ends. Germline-derived CDR1 and CDR2 are MNHNS and SASEGT. The CDR3 nucleotides read TGTGCCAGCAGTGATCACGCAGGCTACAGGGAAGCTTTCTTT. Protein: CASSDHAGYREAFF.

The chain uses TRBV28 and TRBJ2-2; either TRBD1 or TRBD2 may fit D (6 bases each). The CDR3 sequence is 17 residues long. V was cut by 5 bases and J by 1 base, with 17 bases left in between. Germline CDR1 and CDR2: MDHEN and SYDVKM. The CDR3: CASSRRRGVLNTGELFF. The CDR3 DNA follows: TGTGCCAGCAGTCGCCGGAGGGGGGTATTGAACACCGGGGAGCTGTTTTTT.

This sequence joins TRBV6-4 and TRBJ1-2; D is unclear. Trimming cost V 10 bases and J 8 bases, with 14 bases left between them. Germline lookup yields CDR1 MRHNA and CDR2 SNTAGT. The CDR3 extends over 11 amino acids. In DNA form, the CDR3 reads TGTGCCACGGGAGGCTGTTACGGCTACACCTTC. Protein product: CATGGCYGYTF.

The chain recombines TRBV29-1 with TRBJ2-7; 9 bases are a match to TRBD1. V lost 6 bases to trimming and J lost 5 bases; unmatched junction nucleotides: 11. Germline V lookup: CDR1 SQVTM, CDR2 ANQGSEA. The CDR3 is made up of 14 amino acids. The CDR3 coding sequence is TGCAGCGTAGCCTCCGGGACAGGGCTTGACGAGCAGTACTTC. It yields the protein CSVASGTGLDEQYF.

The chain's CDR3 is CASSEAGDPSTDTQYF. The CDR3 DNA reads as TGTGCCAGCAGCGAAGCAGGGGATCCTAGCACAGATACGCAGTATTTT. The chain recombines TRBV9 with TRBJ2-3; possibly TRBD1 for D (6 bases). Germline V CDR1 and CDR2: SGDLS, YYNGEE. Trimming removed 3 bases from V and 0 bases from J, with 14 bases in between. The length of the CDR3 is 16 residues.